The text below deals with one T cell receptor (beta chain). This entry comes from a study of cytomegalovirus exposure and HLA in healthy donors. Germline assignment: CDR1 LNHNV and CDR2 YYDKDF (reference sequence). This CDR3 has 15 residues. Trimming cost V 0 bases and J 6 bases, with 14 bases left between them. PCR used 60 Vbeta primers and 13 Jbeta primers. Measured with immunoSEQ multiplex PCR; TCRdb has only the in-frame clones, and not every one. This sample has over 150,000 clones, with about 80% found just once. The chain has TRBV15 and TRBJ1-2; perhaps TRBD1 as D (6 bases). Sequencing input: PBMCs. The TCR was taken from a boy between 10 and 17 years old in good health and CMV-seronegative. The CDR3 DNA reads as TGTGCCACCAGCAGAGAGGGGGCCCCTAGTGATGGCTACACCTTC. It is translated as CATSREGAPSDGYTF.